This T cell receptor beta chain was identified in a study of blood T cell repertoires in COVID-19. Trimming removed 10 bases from V and 3 bases from J, with 16 bases in between. Germline V gene lookup returns CDR1 ENHRY and CDR2 SYGVKD. CDR3 size: 13 residues. Clones were read by immunoSEQ multiplex PCR, and TCRdb kept only the in-frame ones, dropping some. The sample shows roughly 77,000 clones, around 90% of them seen only once. Sequencing was carried out using peripheral blood. This rearrangement joins TRBV10-3 to TRBJ2-7; perhaps TRBD1 as D (6 bases). This receptor was identified in a man aged 45-65 years with active COVID-19. The CDR3 sequence is CASGQPGSYEQYF. In DNA form, the CDR3 reads TGTGCCAGCGGACAGCCTGGAAGCTACGAGCAGTACTTC.